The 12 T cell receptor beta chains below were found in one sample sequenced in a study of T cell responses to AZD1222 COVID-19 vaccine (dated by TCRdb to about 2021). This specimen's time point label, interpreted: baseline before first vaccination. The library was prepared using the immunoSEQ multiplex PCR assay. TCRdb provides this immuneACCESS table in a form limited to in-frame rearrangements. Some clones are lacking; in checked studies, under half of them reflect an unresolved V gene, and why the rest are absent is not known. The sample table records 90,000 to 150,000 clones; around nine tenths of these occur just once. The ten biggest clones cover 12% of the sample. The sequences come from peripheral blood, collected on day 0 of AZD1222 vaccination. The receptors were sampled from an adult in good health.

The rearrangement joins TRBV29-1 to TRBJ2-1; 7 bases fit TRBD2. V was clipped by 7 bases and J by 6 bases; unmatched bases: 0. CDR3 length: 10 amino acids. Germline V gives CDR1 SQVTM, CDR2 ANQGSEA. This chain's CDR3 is CSAGGNEQFF. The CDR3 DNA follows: TGCAGCGCGGGGGGCAATGAGCAGTTCTTC.

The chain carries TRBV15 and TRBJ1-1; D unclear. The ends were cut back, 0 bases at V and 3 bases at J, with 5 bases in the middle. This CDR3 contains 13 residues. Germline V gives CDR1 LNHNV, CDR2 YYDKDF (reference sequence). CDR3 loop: CATSRDQYTEAFF. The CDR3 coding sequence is TGTGCCACCAGCAGAGACCAGTACACTGAAGCTTTCTTT. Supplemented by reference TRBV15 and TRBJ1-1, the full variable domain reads DAMVIQNPRYQVTQFGKPVTLSCSQTLNHNVMYWYQQKSSQAPKLLFHYYDKDFNNEADTPDNFQSRRPNTSFCFLDIRSPGLGDTAMYLCATSRDQYTEAFFGQGTRLTVV.

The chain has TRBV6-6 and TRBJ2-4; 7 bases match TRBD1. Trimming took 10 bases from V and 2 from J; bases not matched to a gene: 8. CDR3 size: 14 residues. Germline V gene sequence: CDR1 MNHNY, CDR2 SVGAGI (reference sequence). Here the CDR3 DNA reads TGTGCCACCGTAACGGGACAGCCCAAAAACATTCAGTACTTC. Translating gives CATVTGQPKNIQYF.

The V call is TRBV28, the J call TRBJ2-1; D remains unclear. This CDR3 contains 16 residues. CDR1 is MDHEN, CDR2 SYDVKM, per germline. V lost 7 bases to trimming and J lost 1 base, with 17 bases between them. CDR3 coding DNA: TGTGCCAGCATCAGTCCGGCCGCGTCATCCTACAATGAGCAGTTCTTC. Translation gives CASISPAASSYNEQFF.

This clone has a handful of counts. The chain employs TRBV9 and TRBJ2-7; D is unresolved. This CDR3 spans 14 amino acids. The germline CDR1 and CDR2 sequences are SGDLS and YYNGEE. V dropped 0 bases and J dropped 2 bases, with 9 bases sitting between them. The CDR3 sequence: CASSVGSEPYEQYF. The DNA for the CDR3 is TGTGCCAGCAGCGTAGGGTCAGAACCCTACGAGCAGTACTTC.

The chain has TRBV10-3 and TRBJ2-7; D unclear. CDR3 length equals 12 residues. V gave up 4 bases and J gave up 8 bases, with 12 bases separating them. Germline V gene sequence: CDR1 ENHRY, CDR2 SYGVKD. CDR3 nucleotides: TGTGCCATCAGTGTAGAAAAAGGGCAGCAGTACTTC. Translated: CAISVEKGQQYF.

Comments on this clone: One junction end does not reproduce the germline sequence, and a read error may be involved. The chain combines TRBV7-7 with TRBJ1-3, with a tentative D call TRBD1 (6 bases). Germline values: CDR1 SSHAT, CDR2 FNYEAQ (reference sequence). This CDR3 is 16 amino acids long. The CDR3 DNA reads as TGTGCTAGCAGCCCCGGGATTGACAGGATCGGAAACACCATATATTTT. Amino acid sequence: CASSPGIDRIGNTIYF.

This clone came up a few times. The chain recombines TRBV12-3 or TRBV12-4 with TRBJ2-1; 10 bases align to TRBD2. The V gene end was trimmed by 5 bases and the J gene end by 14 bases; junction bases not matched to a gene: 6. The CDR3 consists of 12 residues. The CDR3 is CASSPGLAEEFF. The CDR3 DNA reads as TGTGCCAGCAGTCCCGGACTAGCGGAAGAGTTCTTC.

The CDR3 DNA follows: TGCGCCAGCAGCCCCGGGACTAGCGGGATCAATGAGCAGTTCTTC. This encodes CASSPGTSGINEQFF. The chain carries TRBV5-1 and TRBJ2-1, with TRBD2 matching 13 bases. This CDR3 has 15 amino acids. With V trimmed by 4 bases and J by 6 bases, 4 bases remained unmatched. Germline V lookup: CDR1 SGHRS, CDR2 YFSETQ.

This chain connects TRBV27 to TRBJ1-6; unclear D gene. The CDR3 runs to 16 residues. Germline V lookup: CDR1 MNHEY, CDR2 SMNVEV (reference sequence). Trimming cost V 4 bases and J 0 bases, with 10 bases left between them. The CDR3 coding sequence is TGTGCCAGCAGTTCCCGGACTAACTCCTATAATTCACCCCTCCACTTT. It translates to CASSSRTNSYNSPLHF.

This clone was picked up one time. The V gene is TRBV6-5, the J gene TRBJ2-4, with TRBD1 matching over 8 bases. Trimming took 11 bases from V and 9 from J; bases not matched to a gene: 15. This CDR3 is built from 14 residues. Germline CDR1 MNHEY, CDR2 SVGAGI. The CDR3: CASRTGTGPRIQYF. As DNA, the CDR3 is TGTGCCTCGCGGACCGGGACAGGACCACGCATTCAGTACTTC.

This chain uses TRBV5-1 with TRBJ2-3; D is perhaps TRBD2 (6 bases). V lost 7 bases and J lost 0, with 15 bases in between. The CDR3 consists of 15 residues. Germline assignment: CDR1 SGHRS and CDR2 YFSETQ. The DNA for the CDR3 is TGCGCCAGCGGGAGGTCGGGTGCTAGCACAGATACGCAGTATTTT. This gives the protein CASGRSGASTDTQYF. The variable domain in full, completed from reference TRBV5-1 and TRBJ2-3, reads KAGVTQTPRYLIKTRGQQVTLSCSPISGHRSVSWYQQTPGQGLQFLFEYFSETQRNKGNFPGRFSGRQFSNSRSEMNVSTLELGDSALYLCASGRSGASTDTQYFGPGTRLTVL.